This is a list of T cell receptor beta chains from one sample in a study of monozygotic twins with cystic fibrosis. Data came from immunoSEQ multiplex PCR; TCRdb stores just in-frame clones and leaves some out. The data hold about 10,000 clones, with just over 99% observed a single time. Sequencing used blood. The receptors originated from a man in his late teens or twenties with cystic fibrosis. The CDR3 runs from the conserved cysteine through the conserved F or W. D genes are given only for firm matches.

j_call v_call d_call cdr3_aa
TRBJ2-2 TRBV5-4 . CASSPEGTGPGELFF
TRBJ2-5 TRBV6-5 TRBD2 CASSYSTLAGRETQYF
TRBJ2-7 TRBV5-1 TRBD2 CASSFAPVGGYEQYF
TRBJ1-6 TRBV7-2 . CASSLGAGRRNSPLHF
TRBJ1-1 TRBV7-4 . CASSLGQGLRTEAFF
TRBJ2-5 TRBV5-5 TRBD1 CASSTGTGRETQYF
TRBJ1-2 TRBV5-4 . CASSQVGSGGYGYTF
TRBJ2-3 TRBV5-1 TRBD1 CASSFGQGARTDTQYF
TRBJ1-4 TRBV6-1 . CASGERGEKLFF
TRBJ2-1 TRBV19 TRBD1 CASSIAGQVKEQFF
TRBJ1-6 TRBV27 TRBD1 CASRWGQGSYNSPLHF
TRBJ2-1 TRBV9 TRBD2 CASSFEPGGAKNEQFF
TRBJ1-1 TRBV18 . CASSLSGENTEAFF
TRBJ2-3 TRBV18 TRBD2 CASSPAGGPTDTQYF
TRBJ1-1 TRBV2 . CASSGRRTYTEAFF
TRBJ1-6 TRBV9 . CASSAHPQGASPLHF
TRBJ1-5 TRBV9 . CASSVAGNQPQHF
TRBJ2-3 TRBV6-5 . CASSQATVGDTQYF
TRBJ1-1 TRBV7-2 . CASRGIREAFF
TRBJ1-6 TRBV19 . CASSPSSYNSPLHF
TRBJ1-6 TRBV19 . CASNQGQHNSPLHF
TRBJ1-1 TRBV25-1 . CASRRDQAFF
TRBJ1-5 TRBV19 . CASISGSNQPQHF
TRBJ2-3 TRBV29-1 TRBD1 CSVAPTGTGTVDTQYF
TRBJ1-1 TRBV6-5 . CASSDARPMNTEAFF
TRBJ1-1 TRBV5-4 . CASSLPGVKNTEAFF
TRBJ2-2 TRBV5-1 TRBD2 CASSLAEQLANGGELFF
TRBJ2-7 TRBV7-2 TRBD2 CASSFGTSGRDYEQYF
TRBJ1-1 TRBV7-2 . CASSSPRVAEAFF
TRBJ2-1 TRBV5-1 TRBD2 CASSPTSGANNEQFF
TRBJ2-5 TRBV29-1 . CSVVQVMVETQYF
TRBJ2-1 TRBV6-5 TRBD1 CASSSLGQGPYNEQFF
TRBJ2-2 TRBV19 . CASGWADTGELFF
TRBJ2-2 TRBV5-4 TRBD2 CASSLAGLRLGTGELFF
TRBJ2-2 TRBV6-6 TRBD2 CASRSGTSGIGELFF
TRBJ2-1 TRBV5-1 TRBD2 CASSLLAEKREQFF
TRBJ2-7 TRBV5-1 TRBD2 CASSPGLVPEQYF